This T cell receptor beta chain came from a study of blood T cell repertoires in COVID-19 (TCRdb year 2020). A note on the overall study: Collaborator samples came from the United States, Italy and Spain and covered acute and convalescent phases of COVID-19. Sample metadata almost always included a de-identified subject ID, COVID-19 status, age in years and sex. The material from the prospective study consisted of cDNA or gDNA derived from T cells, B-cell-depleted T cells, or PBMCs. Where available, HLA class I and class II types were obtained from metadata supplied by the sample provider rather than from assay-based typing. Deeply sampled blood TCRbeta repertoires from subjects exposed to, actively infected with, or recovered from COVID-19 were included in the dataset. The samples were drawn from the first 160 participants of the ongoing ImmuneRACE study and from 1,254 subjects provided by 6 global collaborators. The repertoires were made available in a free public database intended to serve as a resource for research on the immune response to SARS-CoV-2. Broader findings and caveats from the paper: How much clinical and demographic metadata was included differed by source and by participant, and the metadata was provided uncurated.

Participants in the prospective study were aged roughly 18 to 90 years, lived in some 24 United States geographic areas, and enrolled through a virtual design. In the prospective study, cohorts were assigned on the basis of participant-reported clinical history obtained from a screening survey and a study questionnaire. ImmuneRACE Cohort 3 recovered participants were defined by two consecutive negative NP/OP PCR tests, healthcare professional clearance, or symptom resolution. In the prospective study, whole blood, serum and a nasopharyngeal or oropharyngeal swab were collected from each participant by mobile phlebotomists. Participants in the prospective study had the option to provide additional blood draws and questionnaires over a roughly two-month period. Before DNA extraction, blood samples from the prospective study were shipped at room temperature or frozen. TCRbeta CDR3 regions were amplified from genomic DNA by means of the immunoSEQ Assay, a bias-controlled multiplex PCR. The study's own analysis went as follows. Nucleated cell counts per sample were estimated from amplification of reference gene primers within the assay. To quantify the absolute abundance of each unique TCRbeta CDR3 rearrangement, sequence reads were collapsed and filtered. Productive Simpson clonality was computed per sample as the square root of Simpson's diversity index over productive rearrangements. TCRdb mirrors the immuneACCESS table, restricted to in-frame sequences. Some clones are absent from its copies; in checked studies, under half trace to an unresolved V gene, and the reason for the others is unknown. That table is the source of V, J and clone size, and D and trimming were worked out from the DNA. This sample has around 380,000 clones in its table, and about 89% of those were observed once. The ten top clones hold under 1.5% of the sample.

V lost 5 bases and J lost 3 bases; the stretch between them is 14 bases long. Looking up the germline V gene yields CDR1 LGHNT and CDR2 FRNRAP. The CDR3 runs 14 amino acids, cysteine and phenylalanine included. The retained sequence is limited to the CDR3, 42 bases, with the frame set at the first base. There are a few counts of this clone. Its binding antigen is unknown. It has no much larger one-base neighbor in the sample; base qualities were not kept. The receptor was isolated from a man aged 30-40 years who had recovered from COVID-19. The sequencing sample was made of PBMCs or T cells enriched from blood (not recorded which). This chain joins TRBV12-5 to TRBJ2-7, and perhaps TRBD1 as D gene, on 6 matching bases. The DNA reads TGTGCTAGTGGTCCCTGGACAGCGCACTACGAGCAGTACTTC. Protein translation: CASGPWTAHYEQYF.